Following are 17 T cell receptor beta chains from one sample sequenced in a study of vaccination and CD4 T cells after COVID-19. The Oncomine TCR Beta short-read assay sequenced DNA from cultured CD4+ T cells. MiXCR, run by TCRdb on the PCR reads, gives a single entry per CDR3 protein. Of roughly 25,000 distinct CDR3 sequences in the sample, approximately 28% are singletons; the top ten hold approximately 3%. Documented time point: late sampling 161 to 241 days after vaccination in three convalescent patients. Stated treatment: approximately 9-day PBMC culture with coronavirus spike peptide pools or control peptides (ViraFEST assay). The antigens these receptors bind are not known. Specimen: CD4+ T cells from blood, cultured in vitro, collected about 7 months after SARS-CoV-2 vaccination. Receptors were obtained from a human donor who had recovered from COVID-19.

This chain joins TRBV6-4 and TRBJ2-3; TRBD2 might be the D (5 bases). The CDR3 is 13 amino acids. The V end lost 6 bases, the J end lost 1 base, and 8 bases lay between the germline ends. CDR1 and CDR2 from the germline V gene are MRHNA and SNTAGT. DNA of the CDR3: TGTGCCAGCAGAGCGGACCGCACAGATACGCAGTATTTT. Encoded protein: CASRADRTDTQYF.

J is TRBJ2-7 and V is TRBV10-3; maybe TRBD2 (7 bases). The CDR3 covers 14 residues. Germline V gives CDR1 ENHRY, CDR2 SYGVKD. Between the trimmed V and J ends, which lost 4 bases and 5 bases, there was a span of 15 bases. The CDR3 nucleotides are TGTGCCATCAGTGGGAGGCAGGGGAGGGACGAGCAGTACTTC. Its translation is CAISGRQGRDEQYF.

The J gene is TRBJ1-1, the V gene TRBV7-3; D not resolved. Trimming pared 5 bases from V and 2 bases from J, leaving 9 bases between. Germline CDR1 is SGHTA and CDR2 is FQGTGA. The CDR3 has 13 amino acids. CDR3 sequence: CASSPTVNTEAFF. The CDR3 DNA reads as TGTGCCAGCAGCCCGACGGTTAACACTGAAGCTTTCTTT.

The sample holds a few counts of this clonotype. V gene TRBV20-1 combines with J gene TRBJ1-1, with D unclear. V gave up 0 bases and J gave up 5 bases, with 10 bases separating them. Germline CDR1 is DFQATT and CDR2 is SNEGSKA (reference sequence). The CDR3 is 13 amino acids. The CDR3 reads CSARDVVSTEAFF. DNA for the CDR3: TGCAGTGCTAGAGATGTCGTTTCGACTGAAGCTTTCTTT.

This clonotype was counted only a few times. This rearrangement joins TRBV6-5 to TRBJ2-3, with D maybe TRBD2 (6 bases). CDR3 length equals 12 residues. The V end was cut by 2 bases, the J end by 6 bases, with 6 bases between. Per germline, CDR1 MNHEY and CDR2 SVGAGI. The CDR3 DNA is TGTGCCAGCAGTTACCGGGGGGATACGCAGTATTTT. Protein: CASSYRGDTQYF.

In this sample, this clonotype turned up a few times. CDR3 bases: TGCAGTGCTAGAAGTAGCGGGATTAGCACAGATACGCAGTATTTT. This encodes CSARSSGISTDTQYF. The chain links TRBV20-1 to TRBJ2-3; TRBD2 agrees at 8 bases. V lost 2 bases and J lost 0; bases outside the gene matches: 4. The CDR3 extends over 15 amino acids. Germline CDR1 DFQATT, CDR2 SNEGSKA (reference sequence).

This clonotype has more than one count but fewer than ten. This sequence joins TRBV6-4 and TRBJ2-3, with TRBD2 matching over 7 bases. Trimming removed 0 bases from V and 3 bases from J; junction bases left unmatched: 0. Germline V gene lookup returns CDR1 MRHNA and CDR2 SNTAGT. The CDR3 totals 14 residues. For the CDR3, the DNA is TGTGCCAGCAGTGACTCGCGGGAGACAGATACGCAGTATTTT. It yields the protein CASSDSRETDTQYF.

The rearrangement joins TRBV20-1 to TRBJ2-1, with D maybe TRBD2 (5 bases). The V and J ends lost 3 bases and 3 bases respectively, with 12 bases between them. CDR3 length equals 14 residues. In germline, CDR1 is DFQATT, CDR2 SNEGSKA (reference sequence). CDR3 region: CSAREEVHYNEQFF. CDR3 bases: TGCAGTGCTAGGGAGGAGGTGCACTACAATGAGCAGTTCTTC.

The chain couples TRBV7-6 to TRBJ2-3; 8 bases agree with TRBD2. Germline CDR1 and CDR2: SGHVS and FNYEAQ. This CDR3 has 16 amino acids. J lost 2 bases, V lost 2 bases, and 6 bases had no gene match. The CDR3 region has the DNA TGTGCCAGCAGCTTAAGCGGGGGAGGGCCCACAGATACGCAGTATTTT. Translation gives CASSLSGGGPTDTQYF.

A few counts support this clonotype. The genes are TRBV27 and TRBJ1-5; 11 bases map to TRBD1. V dropped 6 bases and J dropped 6; count of bases not matched to a gene: 4. Germline assignment: CDR1 MNHEY and CDR2 SMNVEV (reference sequence). This CDR3 is 14 amino acids long. For the CDR3, the DNA is TGTGCCAGCAGGCCCGGGACAGGGGGTCAGCCCCAGCATTTT. Amino acids: CASRPGTGGQPQHF.

A few counts support this clonotype. The chain uses TRBV6-1 and TRBJ1-5; D perhaps matches TRBD1 (6 bases). In germline, CDR1 is MNHNS, CDR2 SASEGT. Trimming shortened V by 9 bases and J by 6 bases, and 15 bases separated the two germline ends. CDR3 length: 13 amino acids. CDR3 sequence: CASGREGGQPQHF. Written as DNA, the CDR3 is TGTGCCAGTGGGCGGGAGGGGGGTCAGCCCCAGCATTTT.

This clonotype has just a few counts. This sequence joins TRBV7-9 and TRBJ2-2; no clear D. Germline V gene data show CDR1 as SEHNR and CDR2 as FQNEAQ (reference sequence). This CDR3 has 15 amino acids. V was clipped by 6 bases and J by 4 bases, with 15 bases between them. CDR3 loop: CASRKNNLATGELFF. The CDR3 region has the DNA TGTGCCAGCAGGAAGAACAACCTGGCCACCGGGGAGCTGTTTTTT.

This clonotype has only a few counts. Here the CDR3 DNA reads TGTGCCAGCAGCTTCTCTAGCGCGGGGCAAGAGACCCAGTACTTC. Translating gives CASSFSSAGQETQYF. The chain uses TRBV7-9 and TRBJ2-5, with D perhaps matching TRBD2 (6 bases). Per germline, CDR1 SEHNR and CDR2 FQNEAQ (reference sequence). The CDR3 sequence is 15 residues long. Deletions cut 3 bases from V and 2 bases from J, with 13 bases between.

CDR3 sequence reads: CASSRSGSTDTQYF. DNA for the CDR3: TGTGCCAGCTCACGTTCCGGGAGCACAGATACGCAGTATTTT. The gene calls are TRBV18 and TRBJ2-3, with no clear D. Trimming removed 4 bases at V and 0 bases at J, with 8 bases between. Germline V gives CDR1 KGHSH, CDR2 LQKENI. The CDR3 totals 14 residues.

The chain combines TRBV6-5 with TRBJ2-7, with TRBD1 matching over 8 bases. The CDR3 has 15 residues. J gave up 3 bases and V 2 bases, and 6 bases lay outside the gene matches. Germline CDR1 reads MNHEY; CDR2 reads SVGAGI. In DNA, the CDR3 is TGTGCCAGCAGTTACAACGACAGGGGAGACTACGAGCAGTACTTC. Amino acid sequence: CASSYNDRGDYEQYF.

This chain connects TRBV7-3 to TRBJ1-6, with 7 nucleotides matching TRBD1. CDR1 and CDR2 from the germline V gene are SGHTA and FQGTGA. Trimming took 6 bases from V and 0 from J; bases not matched to a gene: 8. CDR3 length: 17 residues. The CDR3 DNA is TGTGCCAGCAGTCCCAGGACAGGCCTCTCCTATAATTCACCCCTCCACTTT. This codes for CASSPRTGLSYNSPLHF.

The chain is built from TRBV6-5 and TRBJ1-1; possibly TRBD1 for D (5 bases). This CDR3 comprises 15 residues. Germline-derived CDR1 and CDR2 are MNHEY and SVGAGI. The V and J ends lost 0 bases and 4 bases respectively, with 12 bases between them. CDR3 in amino acids: CASSYSRGKVTEAFF. The CDR3 region has the DNA TGTGCCAGCAGTTACTCGAGGGGAAAGGTCACTGAAGCTTTCTTT.